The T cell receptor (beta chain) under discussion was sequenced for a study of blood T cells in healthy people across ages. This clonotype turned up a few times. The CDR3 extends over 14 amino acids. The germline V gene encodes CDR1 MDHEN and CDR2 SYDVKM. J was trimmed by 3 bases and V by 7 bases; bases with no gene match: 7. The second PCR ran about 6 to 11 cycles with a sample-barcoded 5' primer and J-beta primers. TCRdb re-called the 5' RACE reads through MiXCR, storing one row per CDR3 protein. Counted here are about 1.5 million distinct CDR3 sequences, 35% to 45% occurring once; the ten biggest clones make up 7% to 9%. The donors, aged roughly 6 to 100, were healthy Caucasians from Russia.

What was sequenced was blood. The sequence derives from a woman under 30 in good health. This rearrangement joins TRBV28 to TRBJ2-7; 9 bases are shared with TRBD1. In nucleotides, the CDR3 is TGTGCCAGCAAACCGGACAGGGGCCGCTACGAGCAGTACTTC. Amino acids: CASKPDRGRYEQYF.